Listed here are 23 T cell receptor beta chains from one sample, sequenced in a study of glioma-infiltrating T cells. Using RNA template, CDR3s of TCR alpha and beta were amplified with iRepertoire arm-PCR. TCRdb re-called the multiplex PCR reads through MiXCR, storing one row per CDR3 protein. The sample holds approximately 140,000 distinct CDR3 sequences; under 25% are singletons and the top ten take around a quarter. Sequencing was done on a sample of glioma tissue, nonneoplastic brain tissue, or PBMCs (not recorded which). These receptors came from a human donor with low-grade glioma or glioblastoma, undergoing nonglioma brain surgery, or in good health (not recorded which).

The rearrangement uses TRBV5-4 and TRBJ2-1; D is perhaps TRBD2 (5 bases). Between the trimmed V and J ends, which lost 6 bases and 1 base, there was a span of 11 bases. The CDR3 totals 14 residues. Germline assignment: CDR1 SGHNT and CDR2 YYREEE (reference sequence). CDR3 loop: CASTPPGSYNEQFF. The CDR3 DNA follows: TGTGCCAGCACCCCACCGGGATCCTACAATGAGCAGTTCTTC.

This chain uses TRBV3-1 with TRBJ1-2; 7 bases match TRBD1. Germline loops: CDR1 LGHDT, CDR2 YNNKEL (reference sequence). The V and J ends lost 2 bases and 5 bases, in that order; junction bases with no gene match: 8. The CDR3 covers 15 residues. CDR3 nucleotides: TGTGCCAGCAGCCAACAACTGACAGGGAAGTATGGCTACACCTTC. Translation: CASSQQLTGKYGYTF.

The V gene is TRBV6-2 or TRBV6-3, the J gene TRBJ2-7; D may be TRBD1 (5 bases). V was pared by 6 bases and J by 5 bases, with 17 bases between. Germline CDR1 and CDR2: MNHEY and SVGEGT. There are 14 residues in the CDR3. CDR3 protein: CASSPRDFIDEQYV. CDR3 in DNA: TGTGCCAGCAGCCCCAGGGATTTTATTGACGAGCAGTACGTC.

This clonotype was found many times. The rearrangement joins TRBV20-1 to TRBJ2-1; 8 bases match TRBD2. Germline V gene data show CDR1 as DFQATT and CDR2 as SNEGSKA (reference sequence). This CDR3 spans 13 amino acids. The trim removed 1 base at V and 8 bases at J, leaving 4 bases unmatched. The CDR3 sequence is CSARGAGADEQFF. CDR3 nucleotides: TGCAGTGCTAGAGGAGCGGGGGCTGATGAGCAGTTCTTC.

This clonotype was counted a few times. The chain joins TRBV20-1 to TRBJ2-7; D not resolved. The V end lost 3 bases, the J end lost 3 bases, and 12 bases lay between the germline ends. This CDR3 has 13 residues. Germline V gene lookup returns CDR1 DFQATT and CDR2 SNEGSKA (reference sequence). The CDR3 nucleotides read TGCAGTGCTAGTTTATACAAGAACTACGAGCAGTACGTC. It translates to CSASLYKNYEQYV.

This clonotype was detected only a few times. J is TRBJ1-2 and V is TRBV7-2; weak D call: TRBD1 (5 bases). In germline, CDR1 is SGHTA, CDR2 FQGNSA. Trimming cost V 1 base and J 3 bases, with 15 bases left between them. The CDR3 runs to 16 residues. The CDR3 coding sequence is TGTGCCAGCAGCTTAGGGGGAGGGGCGACAGACTATGGCTACACCTTC. Residues: CASSLGGGATDYGYTF.

This clonotype was found many times. The chain has TRBV6-6 and TRBJ1-1, with TRBD1 identical over 11 bases. Germline V gives CDR1 MNHNY, CDR2 SVGAGI (reference sequence). The CDR3 loop spans 15 amino acids. V lost 2 bases and J lost 5; bases outside the gene matches: 4. CDR3 sequence reads: CASSYRRDRGTEAFF. CDR3 nucleotide sequence: TGTGCCAGCAGTTACCGACGGGACAGGGGGACTGAAGCTTTCTTT.

This clonotype appeared many times. This chain links TRBV20-1 with TRBJ2-1, with D possibly TRBD1 on 5 matching bases. V was cut by 0 bases and J by 0 bases, with 9 bases left in between. Germline loops: CDR1 DFQATT, CDR2 SNEGSKA (reference sequence). The CDR3 sequence is 15 residues long. The CDR3 coding sequence is TGCAGTGCTAGAGATCCAAGGGGCTCCTACAATGAGCAGTTCTTC. Amino acid sequence: CSARDPRGSYNEQFF.

This clonotype has more than one count but fewer than ten. The rearrangement uses TRBV7-9 and TRBJ2-7; D is possibly TRBD2 (5 bases). This CDR3 has 14 residues. Per germline, CDR1 SEHNR and CDR2 FQNEAQ (reference sequence). The V and J ends lost 1 base and 6 bases respectively, with 13 bases between them. Here the CDR3 reads CASSLGFGRGEQYV. In nucleotides, the CDR3 is TGTGCCAGCAGCTTAGGTTTCGGCCGGGGCGAGCAGTACGTC.

The chain has TRBV2 and TRBJ1-3; no definite D call. This CDR3 has 14 residues. CDR1 and CDR2 (germline): SNHLY, FYNNEI. V lost 7 bases and J lost 2, with 12 bases in between. For the CDR3, the DNA is TGTGCCAGCATCGGAATCCTCCCTGGAAACACCATATATTTT. Translated: CASIGILPGNTIYF.

This clonotype was counted between two and nine times. The chain combines TRBV20-1 with TRBJ1-5; 11 nucleotides agree with TRBD1. CDR3 size: 17 residues. V lost 0 bases and J lost 4; bases outside the gene matches: 8. Per the germline V gene, CDR1 is DFQATT and CDR2 is SNEGSKA (reference sequence). The CDR3, as DNA: TGCAGTGCTAGAGATAGCGGACAGGGGGCGTGGAATCAGCCCCAGCATTTT. Amino acids: CSARDSGQGAWNQPQHF.

The chain joins TRBV7-2 to TRBJ2-1; 7 bases are shared with TRBD2. The CDR3 has 15 residues. The junction had 4 bases not matched to a gene; V was cut back by 5 bases and J by 0 bases. Germline V lookup: CDR1 SGHTA, CDR2 FQGNSA. CDR3 amino acids: CASSGLGFSYNEQFF. CDR3 DNA: TGTGCCAGCAGCGGACTAGGGTTCTCCTACAATGAGCAGTTCTTC.

This clonotype was detected many times. CDR3 region: CSARSQSNSPLHF. CDR3 in DNA: TGCAGTGCTAGATCCCAGAGCAATTCACCCCTCCACTTT. The chain couples TRBV20-1 to TRBJ1-6; D ambiguous. V lost 2 bases to trimming and J lost 7 bases, with 9 bases between them. This CDR3 region has 13 residues. The germline CDR1 and CDR2 sequences are DFQATT and SNEGSKA (reference sequence).

The rearrangement links TRBV6-1 to TRBJ1-5; 9 bases agree with TRBD1. The V segment lost 6 bases and the J segment 6 bases; nucleotides outside the gene matches: 12. There are 16 residues in the CDR3. The V gene's germline CDR1 is MNHNS and CDR2 SASEGT. CDR3 amino acids: CASSRDTGTGSQPQHF. CDR3 DNA sequence: TGTGCCAGCAGCCGAGATACCGGGACAGGGAGTCAGCCCCAGCATTTT.

In the case of this clonotype: Germline and junction disagree at one end, which may indicate a read error. This chain joins TRBV7-7 and TRBJ2-1; 13 bases line up with TRBD2. CDR3 size: 16 residues. Germline V lookup: CDR1 SSHAT, CDR2 FNYEAQ (reference sequence). CDR3 DNA: TGTGCTAGCAGCCCAGGACTAGCGGGGGCCTTCAATGAGCAGTTCTTC. Protein: CASSPGLAGAFNEQFF.

The sample holds many counts of this clonotype. The gene calls are TRBV28 and TRBJ1-5; 9 nucleotides line up with TRBD1. The CDR3 sequence is 15 residues long. CDR1 and CDR2 (germline): MDHEN, SYDVKM. The V segment lost 3 bases and the J segment 4 bases; nucleotides outside the gene matches: 4. CDR3 in DNA: TGTGCCAGCAGTTTCCCCGGGACAGGGAATCAGCCCCAGCATTTT. Its translation: CASSFPGTGNQPQHF.

As for this clonotype: This could be a read error, since a much larger clone is one nucleotide away. The chain links TRBV10-3 to TRBJ2-5; 8 bases match TRBD1. This CDR3 spans 13 amino acids. Germline CDR1 ENHRY, CDR2 SYGVKD. For the CDR3, the DNA is TGTGCCATCAACGGACAGGGTCAAGAGGCCCAGTACTTC. It specifies CAINGQGQEAQYF.

With regard to this clonotype: One end of the junction does not line up with germline, which may come from a read error. DNA of the CDR3: TGTGCCATCAGTGAGACAGGCGACAACGCACCCCTCCACTTT. Translating it yields CAISETGDNAPLHF. The rearrangement joins TRBV6-1 to TRBJ1-6; D possibly corresponds to TRBD1 (6 bases). Germline V gene data show CDR1 as MNHNS and CDR2 as SASEGT. This CDR3 is 14 amino acids long.

V usage is TRBV4-2 and J usage is TRBJ1-1; D gene uncertain. The CDR3 contains 13 residues. Deletions cut 6 bases from V and 4 bases from J, with 12 bases between. Germline CDR1 LGHNA, CDR2 YNFKEQ. The DNA of the CDR3 is TGTGCCAGCAGTGACGAAAGCGGCACTGAAGCTTTCTTT. This translates into CASSDESGTEAFF.

The chain carries TRBV28 and TRBJ2-7; 7 nucleotides match TRBD1. The CDR3 is 14 residues long. V was pared by 5 bases and J by 5 bases, with 9 bases of the junction left unmatched. In germline, CDR1 is MDHEN, CDR2 SYDVKM. This CDR3 is CASSQHRGINEQYV. CDR3 nucleotides: TGTGCCAGCAGTCAACACAGGGGAATCAACGAGCAGTACGTC.

J is TRBJ1-5 and V is TRBV19, with D unresolved. The V gene's germline CDR1 is LNHDA and CDR2 SQIVND (reference sequence). The CDR3 is 14 residues long. V gave up 5 bases and J gave up 3 bases, with 11 bases separating them. CDR3 in amino acids: CASSATPANQPQHF. The CDR3 DNA reads as TGTGCCAGTAGTGCCACACCTGCCAATCAGCCCCAGCATTTT.

The chain is built from TRBV7-2 and TRBJ2-5; 7 nucleotides agree with TRBD1. This CDR3 contains 13 residues. Trimming at V came to 5 bases and at J to 4 bases, leaving 4 bases not matched to a gene. The germline gives CDR1 SGHTA, CDR2 FQGNSA. DNA for the CDR3: TGTGCCAGCAGCCCGGACAGGAGAGAGACCCAGTACTTC. It codes for CASSPDRRETQYF.

V usage is TRBV7-9 and J usage is TRBJ2-3; the D is unclear. The CDR3 covers 15 residues. In germline, CDR1 is SEHNR, CDR2 FQNEAQ (reference sequence). Between the trimmed V and J ends, which lost 5 bases and 0 bases, there was a span of 12 bases. The CDR3 DNA is TGTGCCAGCAGCCCCCTCCTACCTAGCACAGATACGCAGTATTTT. Translated: CASSPLLPSTDTQYF.